This note documents a single T cell receptor (beta chain) sequence. Its matching antigen is unknown. Though probably carrying unrecorded immune exposures, donors were nominally healthy at sampling. This entry belongs to a study of cytomegalovirus exposure and HLA in healthy donors. Researchers ran the PCR with 60 Vbeta and 13 Jbeta primers. TCRdb's copy holds only in-frame clones and misses some; the assay was immunoSEQ multiplex PCR. The sample comprises 110,000 to 150,000 clones, more than 80% of which are singletons, and about 4.3% rests with the top ten. This CDR3 is built from 17 residues. Germline CDR1 reads LNHDA; CDR2 reads SQIVND (reference sequence). Trimming cost V 8 bases and J 6 bases; bases outside gene matches: 14. Study-wide results and caveats: Being indistinguishable, some V segments were excluded, TRBV6-2 and TRBV6-3 among them. TCR beta sequences numbering roughly 16,000 were associated with HLA alleles at 0.05 false discovery rate in a later analysis. An assumption of roughly uniform sequencing depth across donors underlay the presence/absence analyses.

The sequencing input was PBMCs. The chain recombines TRBV19 with TRBJ2-2; 11 bases are a match to TRBD2. The clonotype originates from a middle-aged woman in good health and CMV-seropositive. The CDR3 loop reads CASLRPRLAGGAGELFF. Written as DNA, the CDR3 is TGTGCCAGTCTCCGCCCTCGCCTAGCGGGAGGAGCCGGGGAGCTGTTTTTT. Combining the CDR3 with reference TRBV19 and TRBJ2-2 gives the whole variable domain DGGITQSPKYLFRKEGQNVTLSCEQNLNHDAMYWYRQDPGQGLRLIYYSQIVNDFQKGDIAEGYSVSREKKESFPLTVTSAQKNPTAFYLCASLRPRLAGGAGELFFGEGSRLTVL.